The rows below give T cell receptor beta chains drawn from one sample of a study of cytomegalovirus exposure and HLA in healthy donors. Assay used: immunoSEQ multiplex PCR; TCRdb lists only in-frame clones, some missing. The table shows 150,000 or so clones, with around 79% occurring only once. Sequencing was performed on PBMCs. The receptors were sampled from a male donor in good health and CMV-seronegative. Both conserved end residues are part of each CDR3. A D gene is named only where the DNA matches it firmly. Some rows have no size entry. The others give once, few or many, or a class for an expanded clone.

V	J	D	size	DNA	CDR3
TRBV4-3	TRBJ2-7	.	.	TGCGCCAGCAGCCAAGAGATAGGGGTGCTGACCTACGAGCAGTACTTC	CASSQEIGVLTYEQYF
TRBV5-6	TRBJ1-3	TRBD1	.	TGTGCCAGCAGCCACAGGGACAGGGCGAGTGGAAACACCATATATTTT	CASSHRDRASGNTIYF
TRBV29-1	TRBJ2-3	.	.	TGCAGCGTCGCCGAGCTAGTGGATACGCAGTATTTT	CSVAELVDTQYF
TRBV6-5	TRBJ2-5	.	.	TGTGCCAGCACCCTTCGGGGACTGGGGTCAGGGACCCAGTACTTC	CASTLRGLGSGTQYF
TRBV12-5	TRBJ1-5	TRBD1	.	TGTGCTAGTGGTTTTATCGTCCTGACAGGGGTTAGCAATCAGCCCCAGCATTTT	CASGFIVLTGVSNQPQHF
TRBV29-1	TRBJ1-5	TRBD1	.	TGCAGCGTTGGGGGACAGGCGGGGTTGGATCAGCCCCAGCATTTT	CSVGGQAGLDQPQHF
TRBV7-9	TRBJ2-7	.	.	TGTGCCAGCAGCGTTCCAGGGCCCTACGAGCAGTACTTC	CASSVPGPYEQYF
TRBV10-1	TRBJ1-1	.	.	TGCGCCAGCATGCGACAGGCGGGCACTGAAGCTTTCTTT	CASMRQAGTEAFF
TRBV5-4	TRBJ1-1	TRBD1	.	TGTGCCAGCAGCTTGGGGGCAGGGGGCAATGAAGCTTTCTTT	CASSLGAGGNEAFF
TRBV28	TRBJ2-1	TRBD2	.	TGTGCCAGCAGTCCCATAGCGGGATGGAGTCCATATTTTAGGTACAATGAGCAGTTCTTC	CASSPIAGWSPYFRYNEQFF
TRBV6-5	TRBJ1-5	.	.	TGTGCCAGCAGAAAGGGAGGTTATAGCAATCAGCCCCAGCATTTT	CASRKGGYSNQPQHF
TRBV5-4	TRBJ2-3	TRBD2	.	TGTGCCAGCAGCAAGTTACTAGCGGGGGGGTCTCCCACAGATACGCAGTATTTT	CASSKLLAGGSPTDTQYF
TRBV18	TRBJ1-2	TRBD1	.	TGTGCCAGCTCACCCGGGACAGACATTGATGGCTACACCTTC	CASSPGTDIDGYTF
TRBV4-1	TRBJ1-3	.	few	TGCGCCAGCAGCCGACTGGGAAACACCATATATTTT	CASSRLGNTIYF
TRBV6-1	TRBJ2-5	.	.	TGTGCCAGCAGTGAAGTGGGGGGGGCGGAGACCCAGTACTTC	CASSEVGGAETQYF
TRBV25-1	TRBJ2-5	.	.	TGTGCCAGCAGTGGGAACGGGAATGGAGGGACCCAGTACTTC	CASSGNGNGGTQYF
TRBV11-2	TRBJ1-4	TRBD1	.	TGTGCCAGCAGCGGACAGGCTTCTGCAACTAATGAAAAACTGTTTTTT	CASSGQASATNEKLFF
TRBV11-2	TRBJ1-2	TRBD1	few	TGTGCCAGCAGACCTGGGACAGCAAGATCTAACTATGGCTACACCTTC	CASRPGTARSNYGYTF
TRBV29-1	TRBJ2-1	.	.	TGCAGCGTTGAAAGCGGGCAGGGTTGGAATGAGCAGTTCTTC	CSVESGQGWNEQFF
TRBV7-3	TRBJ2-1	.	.	TGTGCCAGCAGCTTAACCAGGGTTTACAAGTACAATGAGCAGTTCTTC	CASSLTRVYKYNEQFF
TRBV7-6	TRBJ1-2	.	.	TGTGCCAGCAGCCTTCAACAGGGAAGTGGCTACACCTTC	CASSLQQGSGYTF
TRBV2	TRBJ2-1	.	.	TGTGCCAGCAGTGAAGCGCGGTGGGAGTCGGCCAATGAGCAGTTCTTC	CASSEARWESANEQFF
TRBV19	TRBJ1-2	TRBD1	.	TGTGCCAGTAGTATGGCGGGGACAGCAAGCTATGGCTACACCTTC	CASSMAGTASYGYTF
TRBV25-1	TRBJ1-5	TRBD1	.	TGTGCCAGCAGTGAATGGGAACAGGGGGCCAGCAATCAGCCCCAGCATTTT	CASSEWEQGASNQPQHF
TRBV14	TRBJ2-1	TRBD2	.	TGTGCCAGCAGCCAAGGGACTAGCGGGAGTTATGAGCAGTTCTTC	CASSQGTSGSYEQFF
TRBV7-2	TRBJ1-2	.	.	TGTGCCAGCAGCCGCCCCGTACAGGGACACTATGGCTACACCTTC	CASSRPVQGHYGYTF
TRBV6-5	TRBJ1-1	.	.	TGTGCCAGCAGTTACTCGACAGGCTATGAAGCTTTCTTT	CASSYSTGYEAFF
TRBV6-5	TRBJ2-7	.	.	TGTGCCAGCATTGCCCGCAGGGGAGGGGGGTACGAGCAGTACTTC	CASIARRGGGYEQYF
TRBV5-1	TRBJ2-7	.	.	TGCGCCAGCAGCCCCTCGGGGAGCTACGAGCAGTACTTC	CASSPSGSYEQYF
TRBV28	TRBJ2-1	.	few	TGTGCCAGCAGAAGACCGGGACTCTTAAACAATGAGCAGTTCTTC	CASRRPGLLNNEQFF
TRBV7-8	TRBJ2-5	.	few	TGTGCCAGCAGCCGAGGGGGGGGGCCCCGGGAGACCCAGTACTTC	CASSRGGGPRETQYF
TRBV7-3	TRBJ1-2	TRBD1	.	TGTGCCAGCAGCTCCGGACAGGGGCGTAACTATGGCTACACCTTC	CASSSGQGRNYGYTF
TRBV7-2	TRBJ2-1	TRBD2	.	TGTGCCAGCAGCTTCCGACTAGCGGGGGGGCCGAACAATGAGCAGTTCTTC	CASSFRLAGGPNNEQFF
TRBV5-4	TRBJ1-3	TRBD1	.	TGTGCCAGCAGCTTACAGGGGGGCTCTGGAAACACCATATATTTT	CASSLQGGSGNTIYF
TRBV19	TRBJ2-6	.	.	TGTGCCAGTAGTACCAGGGGCTCTGGGGCCAACGTCCTGACTTTC	CASSTRGSGANVLTF
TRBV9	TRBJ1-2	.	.	TGTGCCAGCAGCGTAGGTCTTACGGGGGACGGCTACACCTTC	CASSVGLTGDGYTF
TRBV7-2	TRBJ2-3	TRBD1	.	TGTGCCAGCAGCTTAAGACAGGGCCCAGATACGCAGTATTTT	CASSLRQGPDTQYF
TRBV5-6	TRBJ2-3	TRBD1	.	TGTGCCAGCAGCCAGGGACAGTATACAGATACGCAGTATTTT	CASSQGQYTDTQYF
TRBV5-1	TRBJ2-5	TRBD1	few	TGCGCCAGCAGCTTGGAGCAGGGGGCGTGGGAGACCCAGTACTTC	CASSLEQGAWETQYF
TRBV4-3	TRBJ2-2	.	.	TGCGCCAGCAGCCAAGACAGGGTAAACACCGGGGAGCTGTTTTTT	CASSQDRVNTGELFF
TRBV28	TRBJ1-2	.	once	TGTGCCAGCCAGTTAAACTATGGCTACACCTTC	CASQLNYGYTF
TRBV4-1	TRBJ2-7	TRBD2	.	TGCGCCAGCAGCCGAGAGAGCACCGGGACTAGCATGTACGAGCAGTACTTC	CASSRESTGTSMYEQYF
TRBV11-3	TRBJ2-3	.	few	TGTGCCAGCGGGCCAGCGGGCACTAGCACAGATACGCAGTATTTT	CASGPAGTSTDTQYF
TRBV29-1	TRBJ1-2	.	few	TGCAGCGTTGTTCAGGACTATGGCTACACCTTC	CSVVQDYGYTF
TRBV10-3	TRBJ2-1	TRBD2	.	TGTGCCACGGGGACTAGCGGGATCAATGAGCAGTTCTTC	CATGTSGINEQFF
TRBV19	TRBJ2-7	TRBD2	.	TGTGCCAGTAGTATAGGCGGGGGAGGCCACGAGCAGTACTTC	CASSIGGGGHEQYF
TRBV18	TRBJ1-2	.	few	TGTGCCAGCTCACCGAGCGGAATGGAGGGCTACACCTTC	CASSPSGMEGYTF
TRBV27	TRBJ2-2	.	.	TGTGCCAGCAGTTTACGCAGTCCCAACACCGGGGAGCTGTTTTTT	CASSLRSPNTGELFF
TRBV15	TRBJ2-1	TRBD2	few	TGTGCCACCAGCAGAGGTAGCGGGAGGAGGGACAATGAGCAGTTCTTC	CATSRGSGRRDNEQFF